What follows describes a single T cell receptor (beta chain). This sample is drawn from a study of cytomegalovirus exposure and HLA in healthy donors. Germline CDR1 is LNHDA and CDR2 is SQIVND (reference sequence). The CDR3 has 14 amino acids. J was trimmed by 4 bases and V by 9 bases; bases with no gene match: 7. TCRdb keeps only in-frame clones here, not all; method: immunoSEQ multiplex PCR. The table lists about 200,000 clones, 70% to 85% of them singletons. The study drew the donors from its approximately 110-subject validation cohort, separate from the roughly 700-subject first cohort. The chain uses TRBV19 and TRBJ2-2; 8 positions match TRBD1. The TCR sequence derives from a woman aged 30 to 39 in good health and CMV-seropositive. Material: PBMCs. The CDR3 is CASGRGQGTGELFF. The CDR3 DNA reads as TGTGCCAGCGGCAGGGGGCAGGGCACCGGGGAGCTGTTTTTT.